A single sample gave rise to the 30 T cell receptor beta chains below, sequenced in a study of shared clonotypes between healthy human individuals. Here immunoSEQ multiplex PCR was the method, and the copy in TCRdb shows in-frame clones only, minus some. The repertoire has some 96,000 clones, approximately 44% of them found once; the top ten carry about 14%. The source material was PBMCs. Receptors were obtained from a woman aged 40 to 50 in good health. Some clones in this sample may be carry-over from other donors' samples.

The chain couples TRBV19 to TRBJ1-1, with 10 positions matching TRBD1. From germline, CDR1 is LNHDA and CDR2 SQIVND (reference sequence). After removal of 5 bases from V and 11 bases from J, the junction contained 11 bases not matched to a gene. This CDR3 has 14 amino acids. CDR3 region: CASSARQGAVHAFF. The CDR3 region has the DNA TGTGCCAGTAGTGCACGACAGGGGGCGGTTCACGCTTTCTTT.

The V gene is TRBV6-6, the J gene TRBJ2-1; 7 nucleotides line up with TRBD1. Germline CDR1 MNHNY, CDR2 SVGAGI (reference sequence). CDR3 length: 12 residues. Trimming removed 8 bases from V and 7 bases from J; junction bases left unmatched: 5. CDR3 loop: CASALQGNEQFF. The CDR3 DNA follows: TGTGCCAGCGCGCTACAGGGGAATGAGCAGTTCTTC.

The sample holds many counts of this clone. This chain connects TRBV29-1 to TRBJ1-2; D is possibly TRBD1 (5 bases). Trimming stripped 2 bases from V and 7 bases from J, with 17 bases between. Germline CDR1 SQVTM, CDR2 ANQGSEA. The CDR3 contains 14 residues. The CDR3 nucleotides read TGCAGCGTTGAAAAAATGGGCAGGGCGAGTGGCTACACCTTC. Protein sequence: CSVEKMGRASGYTF.

As regards this clone: With only one base between it and a far larger clone, this is likely a read error. The V and J genes are TRBV6-6 and TRBJ2-4; 9 nucleotides match TRBD1. The closer fit of TRBJ2-7 to the DNA end suggests the J call may be wrong. The germline CDR1 and CDR2 sequences are MNHNY and SVGAGI (reference sequence). CDR3 size: 15 residues. CDR3 protein: CASSFEGQGSYEQYF. The CDR3 DNA reads TGTGCCAGCAGTTTTGAGGGACAGGGATCCTACGAGCAGTACTTC.

This chain joins TRBV5-1 and TRBJ2-7, with D unresolved. This CDR3 has 15 amino acids. V lost 0 bases and J lost 2, with 12 bases in between. In germline, CDR1 is SGHRS, CDR2 YFSETQ. CDR3 in DNA: TGCGCCAGCAGCTTGGGGGCGGCTACTCCCTACGAGCAGTACTTC. This gives the protein CASSLGAATPYEQYF.

This clone was recorded many times. The V gene is TRBV2, the J gene TRBJ1-1; D is perhaps TRBD1 (5 bases). Trimming removed 4 bases from V and 1 base from J, with 10 bases in between. The V gene's germline CDR1 is SNHLY and CDR2 FYNNEI. The CDR3 consists of 14 residues. Here the CDR3 reads CASSGVDRNTEAFF. CDR3 bases: TGTGCCAGCAGTGGGGTCGACAGGAACACTGAAGCTTTCTTT.

The V and J genes are TRBV5-1 and TRBJ2-2, with TRBD1 identical over 8 bases. The J segment lost 9 bases and the V segment lost 0 bases, leaving 4 bases of the junction unmatched. The CDR3 covers 14 residues. The germline V gene has CDR1 SGHRS and CDR2 YFSETQ. CDR3 in amino acids: CASSLGTGFRELFF. CDR3 nucleotides: TGCGCCAGCAGCTTGGGGACAGGGTTCCGGGAGCTGTTTTTT.

Regarding this clone: Because the CDR3 is missing its conserved closing phenylalanine or tryptophan, this is likely a read error. The chain carries TRBV7-3 and TRBJ1-1, with 7 nucleotides matching TRBD1. Germline CDR1 reads SGHTA; CDR2 reads FQGTGA. V gave up 5 bases and J gave up 4 bases; unmatched junction bases: 7. The CDR3 covers 14 residues. The CDR3 here is CASSRQGFGTEAFL. CDR3 DNA sequence: TGTGCCAGCAGCAGACAGGGTTTCGGCACTGAAGCTTTCCTT.

The chain couples TRBV7-2 to TRBJ1-4; the D is unclear. The CDR3 is made up of 15 amino acids. CDR1 SGHTA and CDR2 FQGNSA come from the germline V gene. V gave up 5 bases and J gave up 8 bases, with 18 bases separating them. The CDR3 coding sequence is TGTGCCAGCAGCCCCGCCCGGGCATCGGGCGAAAAACTGTTTTTT. Its protein product is CASSPARASGEKLFF.

This clone was detected only a few times. V is TRBV25-1 and J is TRBJ2-1; weak D call: TRBD1 (5 bases). The CDR3 totals 13 residues. Germline V gene lookup returns CDR1 MGHDK and CDR2 SYGVNS. Trimming shortened V by 4 bases and J by 3 bases, and 7 bases separated the two germline ends. Here the CDR3 DNA reads TGTGCCAGCAGTGGGGGCCACTACAATGAGCAGTTCTTC. Its translation is CASSGGHYNEQFF. The full variable domain, rest sourced from reference TRBV25-1 and TRBJ2-1, is EADIYQTPRYLVIGTGKKITLECSQTMGHDKMYWYQQDPGMELHLIHYSYGVNSTEKGDLSSESTVSRIRTEHFPLTLESARPSHTSQYLCASSGGHYNEQFFGPGTRLTVL.

The chain joins TRBV5-7 to TRBJ2-3; 7 nucleotides line up with TRBD2. TRBV5-7 is marked as an open reading frame, function uncertain. V lost 3 bases, J lost 1 base, and 5 bases stayed unmatched. The CDR3 covers 15 residues. The CDR3 nucleotides read TGTGCCAGCAGCTCTCTTGCGGGGGGCACAGATACGCAGTATTTT. Translation: CASSSLAGGTDTQYF.

About this clone itself: One base away lies a much larger clone, so this may be a sequencing read error. The rearrangement uses TRBV5-6 and TRBJ1-1; no clear D. V was shortened by 7 bases and J by 0 bases, with 19 bases between the two germline ends. The CDR3 spans 16 residues. Germline CDR1 is SGHDT and CDR2 is YYEEEE. The CDR3 protein is CASGSRQGFLNTEAFF. The CDR3 bases are TGTGCCAGCGGCTCCAGACAAGGCTTCCTGAACACTGAAGCTTTCTTT.

This clone came up many times. V and J are TRBV30 and TRBJ1-5, with 7 bases lining up with TRBD1. V lost 2 bases to trimming and J lost 6 bases; unmatched junction nucleotides: 10. Germline V CDR1 and CDR2: GTSNPN, SVGIG (reference sequence). This CDR3 region has 15 residues. CDR3 sequence reads: CAWSRRDRVVQPQHF. DNA for the CDR3: TGTGCCTGGAGTAGAAGAGACAGGGTAGTTCAGCCCCAGCATTTT.

This clone was seen more than once but under ten times. This chain connects TRBV15 to TRBJ2-1; TRBD2 aligns across 12 bases. Germline CDR1 is LNHNV and CDR2 is YYDKDF (reference sequence). With V trimmed by 0 bases and J by 9 bases, 6 bases remained unmatched. The CDR3 loop spans 16 amino acids. CDR3 sequence: CATSRDRLAGAVEQFF. The CDR3 nucleotides read TGTGCCACCAGCAGAGATAGACTAGCGGGAGCCGTTGAGCAGTTCTTC.

This clone was recorded at least ten times. The chain uses TRBV30 and TRBJ2-7; maybe TRBD1 (6 bases). The CDR3 consists of 13 residues. Trimming pared 5 bases from V and 4 bases from J, leaving 15 bases between. Per germline, CDR1 GTSNPN and CDR2 SVGIG (reference sequence). The CDR3: CAWGAGDTYEQYF. Here the CDR3 DNA reads TGTGCCTGGGGAGCAGGGGACACTTACGAGCAGTACTTC.

The chain combines TRBV7-2 with TRBJ1-3, with D possibly being TRBD1 (5 bases). V shed 4 bases and J shed 0 bases, with 10 bases lying between them. CDR1 SGHTA and CDR2 FQGNSA come from the germline V gene. The CDR3 spans 15 residues. Written as DNA, the CDR3 is TGTGCCAGCAGCTCAGGGCTTGACTCTGGAAACACCATATATTTT. Residues: CASSSGLDSGNTIYF.

This chain uses TRBV7-1 with TRBJ2-2, with 9 bases aligning to TRBD2. TRBV7-1 is flagged as an ORF with uncertain function. V was clipped by 5 bases and J by 0 bases; unmatched bases: 4. The CDR3 has 16 amino acids. The CDR3 here is CASSKTSGSNTGELFF. CDR3 DNA: TGTGCCAGCAGCAAAACTAGCGGGTCGAACACCGGGGAGCTGTTTTTT.

The gene calls are TRBV19 and TRBJ2-7; D possibly corresponds to TRBD1 (5 bases). Trimming left V 3 bases short and J 2 bases short, with 11 bases between. Per germline, CDR1 LNHDA and CDR2 SQIVND (reference sequence). CDR3 length: 14 residues. The CDR3 bases are TGTGCCAGTAGTATGGCCAGGGAACCCTACGAGCAGTACTTC. This encodes CASSMAREPYEQYF.

The chain uses TRBV4-1 and TRBJ2-5, with TRBD2 identical over 10 bases. Germline CDR1 is MGHRA and CDR2 is YSYEKL. The V gene end was trimmed by 4 bases and the J gene end by 11 bases; junction bases not matched to a gene: 10. This CDR3 is built from 14 residues. Here the CDR3 DNA reads TGCGCCAGCAGCCCCCGGGTAGCGGGAGGTGAGCAGTACTTC. Translation gives CASSPRVAGGEQYF.

The J gene is TRBJ1-4, the V gene TRBV29-1, with unresolved D. This CDR3 has 11 amino acids. Trimming took off 1 base at V and 6 bases at J, with 3 bases between the two ends. CDR1 SQVTM and CDR2 ANQGSEA come from the germline V gene. The CDR3 region is CSVEADEKLFF. The CDR3 DNA is TGCAGCGTTGAAGCCGATGAAAAACTGTTTTTT.

The gene calls are TRBV5-1 and TRBJ2-7, with 8 bases aligning to TRBD2. The CDR3 is 14 amino acids. The trim removed 0 bases at V and 5 bases at J, leaving 4 bases unmatched. Germline CDR1 is SGHRS and CDR2 is YFSETQ. CDR3 coding DNA: TGCGCCAGCAGCTTGGGCGGGAGGCTCGACGAGCAGTACTTC. This gives the protein CASSLGGRLDEQYF.

The chain carries TRBV7-8 and TRBJ2-5; 7 bases line up with TRBD1. The end of the DNA fits TRBJ2-7 better, so the J call may be wrong. The CDR3 is 14 residues long. CDR1 is SGHVS and CDR2 is FQNEAQ in the germline V gene. The CDR3 protein is CASSLGDSHYEQYF. The CDR3 DNA reads as TGTGCCAGCAGCTTAGGGGACAGTCACTACGAGCAGTACTTC.

This chain joins TRBV4-3 and TRBJ2-7; 7 bases match TRBD1. Germline V gene data show CDR1 as LGHNA and CDR2 as YSLEER. Losses at the gene ends were 3 bases for V and 5 bases for J; bases not matched to a gene: 7. The CDR3 loop spans 14 amino acids. The DNA for the CDR3 is TGCGCCAGCAGCCACCGGGACAGAGACGACGAGCAGTACTTC. This translates into CASSHRDRDDEQYF.

This clone is a singleton in its sample. The chain links TRBV7-2 to TRBJ2-7, with 7 bases fitting TRBD1. The CDR3 spans 14 residues. Germline CDR1 and CDR2: SGHTA and FQGNSA. J lost 1 base, V lost 5 bases, and 5 bases had no gene match. The CDR3 DNA reads as TGTGCCAGCAGCAGACAGGGTCCGTCCTACGAGCAGTACTTC. It translates to CASSRQGPSYEQYF.

The chain has TRBV28 and TRBJ2-1; the D is unclear. CDR1 MDHEN and CDR2 SYDVKM come from the germline V gene. This CDR3 is built from 13 residues. Trimming stripped 2 bases from V and 9 bases from J, with 11 bases between. The CDR3 coding sequence is TGTGCCAGCAGTTTAATCCACTCGGGTGAGCAGTTCTTC. It specifies CASSLIHSGEQFF.

This clone was observed many times. The chain has TRBV4-1 and TRBJ2-5; 13 bases agree with TRBD2. Germline CDR1 and CDR2: MGHRA and YSYEKL. Losses at the gene ends were 0 bases for V and 4 bases for J; bases not matched to a gene: 5. The CDR3 is made up of 17 amino acids. CDR3 DNA: TGCGCCAGCAGCCAAGACGGACTAGCGGGAGTTCGAGAGACCCAGTACTTC. Encoded protein: CASSQDGLAGVRETQYF.

J is TRBJ2-7 and V is TRBV9, with D tentatively TRBD1 or TRBD2 (5 bases each). The germline CDR1 and CDR2 sequences are SGDLS and YYNGEE. V was cut by 0 bases and J by 3 bases, with 10 bases left in between. CDR3 length equals 14 residues. The CDR3 spells CASSVGQGVYEQYF. CDR3 sequence (DNA): TGTGCCAGCAGCGTAGGGCAGGGAGTCTACGAGCAGTACTTC. Full variable domain (remainder filled in from reference TRBV9 and TRBJ2-7): DSGVTQTPKHLITATGQRVTLRCSPRSGDLSVYWYQQSLDQGLQFLIQYYNGEERAKGNILERFSAQQFPDLHSELNLSSLELGDSALYFCASSVGQGVYEQYFGPGTRLTVT.

At least ten counts were recorded for this clone. The chain has TRBV5-6 and TRBJ2-3, with 7 bases that match TRBD2. The junction had 9 bases not matched to a gene; V was cut back by 4 bases and J by 4 bases. CDR1 SGHDT and CDR2 YYEEEE come from the germline V gene. The CDR3 runs 15 residues. The CDR3 is CASSPRRGGPDTQYF. Here the CDR3 DNA reads TGTGCCAGCAGCCCGAGGCGGGGAGGGCCAGATACGCAGTATTTT. Supplemented by reference TRBV5-6 and TRBJ2-3, the full variable domain reads DAGVTQSPTHLIKTRGQQVTLRCSPKSGHDTVSWYQQALGQGPQFIFQYYEEEERQRGNFPDRFSGHQFPNYSSELNVNALLLGDSALYLCASSPRRGGPDTQYFGPGTRLTVL.

In its sample, this clone was seen once. This CDR3 is also generated by other DNA sequences in the sample. The chain uses TRBV29-1 and TRBJ1-5; 8 nucleotides align to TRBD1. The CDR3 is made up of 13 amino acids. Trimming cost V 7 bases and J 6 bases; bases outside gene matches: 8. Looked up from germline, CDR1 is SQVTM and CDR2 is ANQGSEA. This chain's CDR3 is CSAGQGDGQPQHF. In DNA, the CDR3 is TGCAGCGCTGGACAGGGAGATGGTCAGCCCCAGCATTTT.

This clone came up a few times. The chain joins TRBV30 to TRBJ1-4; weak D call: TRBD1 (5 bases). Germline V gene sequence: CDR1 GTSNPN, CDR2 SVGIG (reference sequence). The CDR3 has 13 residues. Deletions cut 4 bases from V and 6 bases from J, with 12 bases between. CDR3 residues: CAWKPGAYEKLFF. For the CDR3, the DNA is TGTGCCTGGAAGCCTGGGGCTTATGAAAAACTGTTTTTT.